This T cell receptor beta chain originates from a study of shared clonotypes between healthy human individuals. Notes on the study in general: Clonotype sharing levels among donors were expected to vary with sequencing depth. Investigators collected only blood, and repertoires in tissues likely differ.

This CDR3 contains 13 residues. V dropped 4 bases and J dropped 2 bases, with 9 bases sitting between them. The germline V gene has CDR1 SQVTM and CDR2 ANQGSEA. Notes on this clone: Antigen unknown.

When replicate PCRs were run on unsorted PBMC, they used around 0.3 ug DNA, 30,000 to 35,000 T cell genomes. Here immunoSEQ multiplex PCR was the method, and the copy in TCRdb shows in-frame clones only, minus some. Of under 600,000 clones in the sample, almost 80% were seen once. The V and J genes are TRBV29-1 and TRBJ1-3, with D perhaps TRBD1 (5 bases). This receptor was obtained from a woman in her thirties or forties in good health. Some clones in this sample may be carry-over from other donors' samples. Input material: PBMCs. The CDR3 is CSVVGPAGNTIYF. For the CDR3, the DNA is TGCAGCGTTGTGGGACCCGCTGGAAACACCATATATTTT.